The present T cell receptor (beta chain) was sequenced within a study of neurological immune-mediated disorders. Over 160 million TCR-beta sequences from 15-18 subjects were obtained in each sequencing run. TCRdb analysed the 5' RACE reads with MiXCR anew, one entry per CDR3 protein. The data contain roughly 48,000 distinct CDR3 sequences, roughly 13% of them singletons. Time point indicated: longitudinal time-point 3. In germline, CDR1 is MGHRA, CDR2 YSYEKL. This CDR3 is built from 15 residues. Trimming shortened V by 3 bases and J by 3 bases, and 12 bases separated the two germline ends. This clonotype was recorded many times.

The V gene is TRBV4-1, the J gene TRBJ1-5, with D perhaps matching TRBD1 (6 bases). Sequenced sample: PBMCs. This TCR derives from a male donor with HTLV-1-associated myelopathy (HAM/TSP). This CDR3 is CASSQYDRINQPQHF. For the CDR3, the DNA is TGCGCCAGCAGCCAGTACGACAGGATCAATCAGCCCCAGCATTTT.